Listed below are T cell receptor beta chains from one sample, sequenced in a study of spatial heterogeneity in lung cancer. Each CDR3 protein is one row after TCRdb ran MiXCR on the 5' RACE reads. The sample shows just under 10,000 distinct CDR3 sequences, less than 30% of them seen only once. Sequencing was performed on PBMCs, taken at follow-up. All receptors come from a female donor with early-stage non-small cell lung cancer. Both conserved end residues are part of each CDR3. The D gene is left open where the match is weak. Size tells how often a clone was seen (once, few, many) or the class of an expanded clone, and some rows leave it out.

J	V	D	size	DNA	CDR3
TRBJ2-7	TRBV7-9	TRBD2	.	TGTGCCAGCAGCTACCCCCCGGGCTCGGGAGGATACGAGCAGTACTTC	CASSYPPGSGGYEQYF
TRBJ1-4	TRBV5-1	TRBD1	.	TGCGCCAGCAGCGTGGGACAGGGCGGTGAAAAACTGTTTTTT	CASSVGQGGEKLFF
TRBJ2-3	TRBV4-1	TRBD2	.	TGCGCCAGCAGCCAAGATCCCCCAACGGGGCTAGCGGACACAGATACGCAGTATTTT	CASSQDPPTGLADTDTQYF
TRBJ2-7	TRBV29-1	.	.	TGCAGCGTTGGGGTGGGCGAGGAGCAGTACTTC	CSVGVGEEQYF
TRBJ1-6	TRBV6-5	.	few	TGTGCCAGCAGCATATCGACAGGCCTGAGCTCCTATAATTCACCCCTCCACTTT	CASSISTGLSSYNSPLHF
TRBJ2-7	TRBV7-8	TRBD1	few	TGTGCCAGCAGCTTCACCGGGACAGGGGCCTACGAGCAGTACTTC	CASSFTGTGAYEQYF
TRBJ2-1	TRBV5-5	.	.	TGTGCCAGCAGCAAATCGCTCACGGGGGCTGATGAGCAGTTCTTC	CASSKSLTGADEQFF
TRBJ2-7	TRBV5-1	.	.	TGCGCCAGCAGCTTGGGGACCAGGATCGGTGAAGGCGAGCAGTACTTC	CASSLGTRIGEGEQYF
TRBJ2-5	TRBV29-1	TRBD1	medium-sized	TGCAGCGTGGGAGACAGGGGAGAGACCCAGTACTTC	CSVGDRGETQYF
TRBJ2-2	TRBV7-9	TRBD2	few	TGTGCCAGCGGGATAGCGGGGCACACCGGGGAGCTGTTTTTT	CASGIAGHTGELFF
TRBJ2-7	TRBV7-9	.	medium-sized	TGTGCCAGCAGCTTGGGCAACCGCGAGCAGTACTTC	CASSLGNREQYF
TRBJ1-1	TRBV29-1	.	few	TGCAGCGTTGTGGGGCCGGGGGGTAACACTGAAGCTTTCTTT	CSVVGPGGNTEAFF
TRBJ2-3	TRBV6-2/TRBV6-3	TRBD2	.	TGTGCCAGCAGCCTGGGGACTAGCGCGATCACAGATACGCAGTATTTT	CASSLGTSAITDTQYF
TRBJ1-5	TRBV5-1	.	few	TGCGCCAGCAGCCCCACCGGGCACAGCAATCAGCCCCAGCATTTT	CASSPTGHSNQPQHF
TRBJ2-3	TRBV29-1	.	.	TGCAGCGTTGAAGATCTTCGACGGGCTGGGACAGATACGCAGTATTTT	CSVEDLRRAGTDTQYF
TRBJ2-1	TRBV5-4	TRBD2	.	TGTGCCAGCAGCCCGTGGAGTGGGGCTAGCGGGAGGGGCGGGAATGAGCAGTTCTTC	CASSPWSGASGRGGNEQFF
TRBJ1-2	TRBV28	TRBD1	.	TGTGCCAGCAGGGAACGGGGACAGGGGGAGTTTGGCTACACCTTC	CASRERGQGEFGYTF
TRBJ2-7	TRBV20-1	.	.	TGCAGTGCTCCTCGGGGACACCCCAGCCGCGAGCAGTACTTC	CSAPRGHPSREQYF
TRBJ1-6	TRBV20-1	.	.	TGCAGTGCTAGAGGACAGATCGGTTCACCCCTCCACTTT	CSARGQIGSPLHF
TRBJ1-3	TRBV5-1	.	medium-sized	TGCGCCAGCAGCTTCGGGGGGCCAAACACCATATATTTT	CASSFGGPNTIYF
TRBJ2-2	TRBV7-9	.	medium-sized	TGTGCCAGCAGCTTATTGGGGCGTGCGAACACCGGGGAGCTGTTTTTT	CASSLLGRANTGELFF
TRBJ2-6	TRBV7-2	TRBD1	few	TGTGCCAGCAGCCTCAGACAGGGGGCTACTGGGGCCAACGTCCTGACTTTC	CASSLRQGATGANVLTF
TRBJ2-3	TRBV20-1	.	.	TGCAGTGCTAGAGTTGGGGCTAGCACAGATACGCAGTATTTT	CSARVGASTDTQYF
TRBJ2-3	TRBV20-1	TRBD2	few	TGCAGTGCTAGACGAACTAGCGGGAGGTCCGATACGCAGTATTTT	CSARRTSGRSDTQYF
TRBJ1-4	TRBV7-9	TRBD1	.	TGTGCCAGCAGCACCCGGACAGGGGGACGCGAAAAACTGTTTTTT	CASSTRTGGREKLFF
TRBJ2-1	TRBV19	.	once	TGTGCCAGTAGTATAGCTAGGGGGGCCTACAATGAGCAGTTCTTC	CASSIARGAYNEQFF
TRBJ2-1	TRBV5-1	.	.	TGCGCCAGCAGCTTCAGCGGAGCCTCCTACAATGAGCAGTTCTTC	CASSFSGASYNEQFF
TRBJ1-5	TRBV19	.	few	TGTGCCAGTAGTATACCAGGGGTTAGCAATCAGCCCCAGCATTTT	CASSIPGVSNQPQHF
TRBJ2-3	TRBV24-1	.	.	TGTGCCACCTCCCGGGGAGAATACGCAGATACGCAGTATTTT	CATSRGEYADTQYF
TRBJ1-2	TRBV7-9	.	few	TGTGCCAGCAGCCGCACAGCCCAGGGCAGGCGCTATGGCTACACCTTC	CASSRTAQGRRYGYTF
TRBJ2-5	TRBV5-5	.	few	TGTGCCAGCAGCGTCGGGAGTGGGGAGACCCAGTACTTC	CASSVGSGETQYF
TRBJ2-7	TRBV4-3	.	.	TGCGCCAGCAGCCAAGAAATAACTAGGGTAGGGTACGAGCAGTACTTC	CASSQEITRVGYEQYF
TRBJ2-2	TRBV5-1	.	few	TGCGCCAGCAGCTCCTCGGACAGCTTGAACACCGGGGAGCTGTTTTTT	CASSSSDSLNTGELFF
TRBJ2-1	TRBV29-1	.	.	TGCAGCGTTGAAGATCCTAGGACAGTCAATGAGCAGTTCTTC	CSVEDPRTVNEQFF
TRBJ2-2	TRBV10-2	TRBD1	.	TGCGCCAGAAGGGGGCCCCAAGGAACCGGGGAGCTGTTTTTT	CARRGPQGTGELFF
TRBJ2-3	TRBV5-4	.	.	TGTGCCAGCAGCTCACGGCACAGGGACACAGATACGCAGTATTTT	CASSSRHRDTDTQYF
TRBJ2-7	TRBV7-2	TRBD2	.	TGTGCCAGCAGCTTCCCCGGAGGGACTAGCGGTTACGAGCAGTACTTC	CASSFPGGTSGYEQYF
TRBJ1-2	TRBV20-1	.	few	TGCAGTGCTCGACAGAGCTATGGCTACACCTTC	CSARQSYGYTF
TRBJ2-7	TRBV18	TRBD2	.	TGTGCCAGCTCACCACCGGCTAGCGGCTACGAGCAGTACTTC	CASSPPASGYEQYF
TRBJ1-5	TRBV12-3/TRBV12-4	TRBD1	.	TGTGCCAGCAGTTCTTTCGACAGGGGGCTGGGTCAGCCCCAGCATTTT	CASSSFDRGLGQPQHF
TRBJ2-5	TRBV19	TRBD1	.	TGTGCCAGTAGTAGGGACAGGGTGGGAGAGACCCAGTACTTC	CASSRDRVGETQYF
TRBJ2-7	TRBV19	.	.	TGTGCCAGTAGTCTACGCCTAGGGCTGGCCTACGAGCAGTACTTC	CASSLRLGLAYEQYF
TRBJ2-7	TRBV11-2	.	few	TGTGCCAGCAGCTTCTCAGGGACGAACGAGCAGTACTTC	CASSFSGTNEQYF
TRBJ2-1	TRBV20-1	TRBD2	.	TGCAGTGCTAGTAGACGTAGCGGGTACAATGAGCAGTTCTTC	CSASRRSGYNEQFF
TRBJ2-3	TRBV5-1	.	few	TGCGCCAGCAGCCCCGACGGTGGAAGCACAGATACGCAGTATTTT	CASSPDGGSTDTQYF
TRBJ2-1	TRBV7-3	.	.	TGTGCCAGCAGCCCTCAGAGGATGACAGGTTATACCAATGAGCAGTTCTTC	CASSPQRMTGYTNEQFF
TRBJ2-3	TRBV9	TRBD2	few	TGTGCCAGCAGCCCCGCGGGTAGCGGGAACACAGATACGCAGTATTTT	CASSPAGSGNTDTQYF
TRBJ2-2	TRBV2	.	few	TGTGCTTCCCAGGGGTTTCGGAACACCGGGGAGCTGTTTTTT	CASQGFRNTGELFF
TRBJ2-2	TRBV20-1	TRBD2	few	TGCAGTGCTCCCTGGACTAGCGGGAGCGCCACCGGGGAGCTGTTTTTT	CSAPWTSGSATGELFF
TRBJ2-3	TRBV7-9	.	.	TGTGCCAGCAGCTTGGCCGCCACAGATACGCAGTATTTT	CASSLAATDTQYF
TRBJ2-4	TRBV11-2	.	.	TGTGCCAGCAGCTTAGGTTTCAGGAATAACATTCAGTACTTC	CASSLGFRNNIQYF
TRBJ2-7	TRBV7-2	.	few	TGTGCCAGCAGCTTAAGGGGTTTTGTCCACGAGCAGTACTTC	CASSLRGFVHEQYF
TRBJ2-7	TRBV7-3	TRBD2	.	TGTGCCAGCAGCGCCGGGGGGAGGTCGTACGAGCAGTACTTC	CASSAGGRSYEQYF
TRBJ2-3	TRBV28	.	few	TGTGCCAGCAGCCTCCCCGCGGATACGCAGTATTTT	CASSLPADTQYF
TRBJ2-7	TRBV5-1	.	.	TGCGCCAGCAGCTCCAGGGGCCCCGGCGAGGAGCAGTACTTC	CASSSRGPGEEQYF
TRBJ2-1	TRBV7-9	.	few	TGTGCCAGCAGCTTAATTTCTCGGTTGGGTGAGCAGTTCTTC	CASSLISRLGEQFF
TRBJ2-1	TRBV24-1	TRBD2	.	TGTGCCACCAGTGATGCGACTAGCGGGAGAAACCACGAGCAGCTCTTC	CATSDATSGRNHEQLF
TRBJ2-1	TRBV29-1	TRBD2	.	TGCAGCGTGCCCCCTCCCCTGACTAGCGGGCCGTACAATGAGCAGTTCTTC	CSVPPPLTSGPYNEQFF